The table lists the clone carrying this TCR beta chain with a few counts. As yet, its antigen is unknown. The CDR3 is made up of 14 amino acids. V was clipped by 2 bases and J by 3 bases, with 11 bases between them. In germline, CDR1 is SGHAT, CDR2 FQNNGV. This record belongs to a study of response to subunit inactivated influenza vaccine. TCRdb fed the RT-PCR reads into MiXCR, producing one record per CDR3 protein. The data contain hundreds of thousands of distinct CDR3 sequences, 9.5% to 12% of them singletons. Broader study findings: With each seasonal influenza vaccination, the authors suggested, few new T cells are recruited.

This material consisted of PBMCs from blood, taken around seven weeks after vaccination. The chain couples TRBV11-2 to TRBJ2-7; D call uncertain. This TCR was recovered from a man over 45 who received an inactivated influenza vaccine. CDR3 protein: CASSLNDGNYEQYF. The DNA for the CDR3 is TGTGCCAGCAGCTTAAATGACGGAAACTACGAGCAGTACTTC.